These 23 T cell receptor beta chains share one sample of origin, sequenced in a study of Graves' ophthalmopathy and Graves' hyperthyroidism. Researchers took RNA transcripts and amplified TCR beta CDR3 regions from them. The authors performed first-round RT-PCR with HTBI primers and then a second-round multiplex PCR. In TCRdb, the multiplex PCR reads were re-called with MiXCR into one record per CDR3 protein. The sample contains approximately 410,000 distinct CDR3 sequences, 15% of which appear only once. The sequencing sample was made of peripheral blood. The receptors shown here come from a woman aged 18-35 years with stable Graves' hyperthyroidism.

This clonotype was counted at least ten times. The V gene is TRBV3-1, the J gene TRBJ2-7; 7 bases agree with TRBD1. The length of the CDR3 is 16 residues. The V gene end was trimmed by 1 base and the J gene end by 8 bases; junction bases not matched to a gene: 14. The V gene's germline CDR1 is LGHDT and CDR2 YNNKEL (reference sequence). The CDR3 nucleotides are TGTGCCAGCAGCCAAGCCTTCCGGACAGGTCATGCGCAGCAGTACTTC. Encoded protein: CASSQAFRTGHAQQYF.

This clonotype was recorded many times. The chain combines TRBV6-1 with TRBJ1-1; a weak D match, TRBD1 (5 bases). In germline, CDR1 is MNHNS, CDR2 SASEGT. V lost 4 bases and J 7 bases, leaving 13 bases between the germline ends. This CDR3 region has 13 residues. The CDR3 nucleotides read TGTGCCAGCAGTGTTACCGGGACGGTTGAAGCTTTCTTT. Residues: CASSVTGTVEAFF.

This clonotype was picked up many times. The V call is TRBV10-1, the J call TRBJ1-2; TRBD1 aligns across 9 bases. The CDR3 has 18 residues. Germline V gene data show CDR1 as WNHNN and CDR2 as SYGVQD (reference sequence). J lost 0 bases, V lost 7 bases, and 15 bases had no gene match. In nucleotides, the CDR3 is TGCGCCAGCACCCCCCGTCGGACAGGGGACCCTTCTAACTATGGCTACACCTTC. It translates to CASTPRRTGDPSNYGYTF.

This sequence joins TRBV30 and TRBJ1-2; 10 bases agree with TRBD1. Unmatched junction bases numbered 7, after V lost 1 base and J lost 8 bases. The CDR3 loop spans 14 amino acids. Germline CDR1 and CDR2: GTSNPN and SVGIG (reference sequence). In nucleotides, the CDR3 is TGTGCCTGGAGTGCCCGAGACAGGGGGCGAGGCTACACCTTC. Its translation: CAWSARDRGRGYTF.

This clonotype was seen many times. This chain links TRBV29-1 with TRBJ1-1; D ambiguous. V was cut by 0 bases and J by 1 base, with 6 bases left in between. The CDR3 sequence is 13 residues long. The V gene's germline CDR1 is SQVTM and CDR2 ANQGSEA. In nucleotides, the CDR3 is TGCAGCGTTGAAGACAATTCGAACACTGAAGCTTTCTTT. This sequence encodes CSVEDNSNTEAFF.

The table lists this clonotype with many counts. The CDR3: CASSFVGVNTEAFF. The CDR3 nucleotides are TGTGCCAGCAGCTTCGTAGGGGTAAACACTGAAGCTTTCTTT. V gene TRBV7-2 combines with J gene TRBJ1-1, with D possibly TRBD1 on 5 matching bases. Germline V gives CDR1 SGHTA, CDR2 FQGNSA. This CDR3 region has 14 residues. V shed 3 bases and J shed 2 bases, with 10 bases lying between them. The whole variable domain, remainder taken from reference TRBV7-2 and TRBJ1-1, is GAGVSQSPSNKVTEKGKDVELRCDPISGHTALYWYRQSLGQGLEFLIYFQGNSAPDKSGLPSDRFSAERTGGSVSTLTIQRTQQEDSAVYLCASSFVGVNTEAFFGQGTRLTVV.

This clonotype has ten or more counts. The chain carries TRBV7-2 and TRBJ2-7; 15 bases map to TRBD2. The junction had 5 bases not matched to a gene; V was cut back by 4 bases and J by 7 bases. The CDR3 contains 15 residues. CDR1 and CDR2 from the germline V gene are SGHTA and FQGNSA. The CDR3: CASSSGLAGGGEQYF. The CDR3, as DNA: TGTGCCAGCAGCTCCGGACTAGCGGGGGGGGGTGAGCAGTACTTC.

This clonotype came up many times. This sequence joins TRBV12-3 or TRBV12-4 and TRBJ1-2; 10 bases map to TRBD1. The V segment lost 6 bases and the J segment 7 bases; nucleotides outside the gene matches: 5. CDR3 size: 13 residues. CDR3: CASRPDRGVGYTF. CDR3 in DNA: TGTGCCAGCAGACCGGACAGGGGGGTTGGCTACACCTTC.

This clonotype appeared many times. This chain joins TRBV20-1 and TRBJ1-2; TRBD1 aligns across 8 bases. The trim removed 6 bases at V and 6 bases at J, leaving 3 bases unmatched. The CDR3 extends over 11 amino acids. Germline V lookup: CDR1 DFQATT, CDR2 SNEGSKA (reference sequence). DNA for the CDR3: TGCAGTGCCCGGACAGGGAATGGCTACACCTTC. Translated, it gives CSARTGNGYTF.

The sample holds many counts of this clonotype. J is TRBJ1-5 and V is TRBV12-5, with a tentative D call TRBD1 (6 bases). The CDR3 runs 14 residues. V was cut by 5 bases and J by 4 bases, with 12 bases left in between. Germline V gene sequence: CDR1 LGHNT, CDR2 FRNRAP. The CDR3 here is CASGTGTRNQPQHF. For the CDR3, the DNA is TGTGCTAGTGGTACAGGGACAAGGAATCAGCCCCAGCATTTT.

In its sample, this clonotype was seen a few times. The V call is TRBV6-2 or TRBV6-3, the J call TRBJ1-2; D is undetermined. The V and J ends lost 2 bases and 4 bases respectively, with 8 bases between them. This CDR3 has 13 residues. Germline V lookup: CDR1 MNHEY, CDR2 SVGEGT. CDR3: CASSYQAAYGYTF. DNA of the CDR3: TGTGCCAGCAGTTACCAGGCAGCCTATGGCTACACCTTC.

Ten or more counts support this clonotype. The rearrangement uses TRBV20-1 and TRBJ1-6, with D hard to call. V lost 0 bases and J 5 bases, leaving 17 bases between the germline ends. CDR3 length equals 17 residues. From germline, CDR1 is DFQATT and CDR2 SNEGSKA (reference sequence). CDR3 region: CSARDSDTGLDNSPLHF. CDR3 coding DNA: TGCAGTGCTAGAGATTCAGATACCGGGCTTGATAATTCACCCCTCCACTTT.

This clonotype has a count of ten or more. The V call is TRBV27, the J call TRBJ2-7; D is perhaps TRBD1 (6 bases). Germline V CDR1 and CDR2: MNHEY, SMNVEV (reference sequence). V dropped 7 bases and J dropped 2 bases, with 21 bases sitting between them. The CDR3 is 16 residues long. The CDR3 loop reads CASNPGHSIKTYEQYF. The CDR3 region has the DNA TGTGCCAGCAACCCGGGACACAGCATCAAAACCTACGAGCAGTACTTC.

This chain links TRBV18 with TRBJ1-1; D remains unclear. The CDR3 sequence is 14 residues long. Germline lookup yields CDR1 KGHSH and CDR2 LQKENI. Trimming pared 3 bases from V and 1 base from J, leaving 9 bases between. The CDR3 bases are TGTGCCAGCTCACCGGAGGTTTCGAACACTGAAGCTTTCTTT. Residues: CASSPEVSNTEAFF.

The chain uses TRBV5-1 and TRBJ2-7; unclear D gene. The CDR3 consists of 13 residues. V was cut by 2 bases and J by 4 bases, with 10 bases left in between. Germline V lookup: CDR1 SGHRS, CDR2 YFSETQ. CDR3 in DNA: TGCGCCAGCAGCTTACCCCATTCTTACGAGCAGTACTTC. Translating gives CASSLPHSYEQYF.

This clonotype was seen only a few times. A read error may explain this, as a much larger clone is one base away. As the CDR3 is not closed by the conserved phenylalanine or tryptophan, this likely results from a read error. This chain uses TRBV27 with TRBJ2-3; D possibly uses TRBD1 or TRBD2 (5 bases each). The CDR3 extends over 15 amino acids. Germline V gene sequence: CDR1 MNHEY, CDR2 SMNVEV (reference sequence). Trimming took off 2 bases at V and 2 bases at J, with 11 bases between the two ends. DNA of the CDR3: TGTGCCAGCAGTTTAGACGGGGCTCCCACAGATACGCAGTATTGT. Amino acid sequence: CASSLDGAPTDTQYC.

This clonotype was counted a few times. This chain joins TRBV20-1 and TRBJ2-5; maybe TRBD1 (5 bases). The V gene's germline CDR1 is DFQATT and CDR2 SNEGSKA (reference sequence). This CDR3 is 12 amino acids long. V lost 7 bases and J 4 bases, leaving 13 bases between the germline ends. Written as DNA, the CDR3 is TGCAGTGTCATCGACAGTCCAGAGACCCAGTACTTC. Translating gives CSVIDSPETQYF.

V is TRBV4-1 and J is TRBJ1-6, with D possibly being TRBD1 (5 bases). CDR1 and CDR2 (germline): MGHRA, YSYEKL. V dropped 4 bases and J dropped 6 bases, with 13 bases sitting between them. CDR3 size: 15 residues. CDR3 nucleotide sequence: TGCGCCAGCAGCCTTTCCGGGGGGATTAATTCACCCCTCCACTTT. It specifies CASSLSGGINSPLHF.

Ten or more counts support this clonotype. CDR3 nucleotides: TGTGCCAGCAGCGTAGGGATTGCAGGGGAAGAATACGAGCAGTACTTC. As protein: CASSVGIAGEEYEQYF. The V and J genes are TRBV9 and TRBJ2-7, with D possibly matching TRBD1 (6 bases). The CDR3 covers 16 residues. The germline V gene encodes CDR1 SGDLS and CDR2 YYNGEE. V lost 0 bases to trimming and J lost 4 bases, with 17 bases between them.

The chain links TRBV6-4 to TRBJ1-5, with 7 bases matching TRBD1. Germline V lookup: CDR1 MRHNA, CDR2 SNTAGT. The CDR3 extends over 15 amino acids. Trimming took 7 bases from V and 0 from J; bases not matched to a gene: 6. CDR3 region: CASTGQVVSNQPQHF. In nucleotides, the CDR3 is TGTGCCAGCACCGGACAGGTAGTTAGCAATCAGCCCCAGCATTTT.

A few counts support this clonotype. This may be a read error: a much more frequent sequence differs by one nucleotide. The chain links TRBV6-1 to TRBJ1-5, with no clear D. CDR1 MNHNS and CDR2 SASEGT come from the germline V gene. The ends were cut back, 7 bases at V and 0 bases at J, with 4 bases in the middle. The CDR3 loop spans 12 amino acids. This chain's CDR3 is CASTHSNQPQHF. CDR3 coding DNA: TGTGCCAGCACCCATAGCAATCAGCCCCAGCATTTT.

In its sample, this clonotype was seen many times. In nucleotides, the CDR3 is TGTGCCAGCAGTTCCCCGAGGACCGCGAGAATGGCTGAAGCTTTCTTT. Its translation is CASSSPRTARMAEAFF. The chain employs TRBV6-5 and TRBJ1-1; D remains unclear. CDR3 length: 16 amino acids. Germline CDR1 reads MNHEY; CDR2 reads SVGAGI. The V end was cut by 4 bases, the J end by 6 bases, with 21 bases between.

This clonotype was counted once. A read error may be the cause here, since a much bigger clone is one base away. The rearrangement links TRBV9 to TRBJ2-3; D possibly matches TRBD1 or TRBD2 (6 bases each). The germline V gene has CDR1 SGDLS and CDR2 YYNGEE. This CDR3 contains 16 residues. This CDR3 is CASSVDPRGAGDTKYF. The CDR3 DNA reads TGTGCCAGCAGCGTAGACCCGAGGGGGGCAGGAGATACGAAGTATTTT. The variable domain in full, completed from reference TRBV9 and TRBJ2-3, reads DSGVTQTPKHLITATGQRVTLRCSPRSGDLSVYWYQQSLDQGLQFLIQYYNGEERAKGNILERFSAQQFPDLHSELNLSSLELGDSALYFCASSVDPRGAGDTKYFGPGTRLTVL.